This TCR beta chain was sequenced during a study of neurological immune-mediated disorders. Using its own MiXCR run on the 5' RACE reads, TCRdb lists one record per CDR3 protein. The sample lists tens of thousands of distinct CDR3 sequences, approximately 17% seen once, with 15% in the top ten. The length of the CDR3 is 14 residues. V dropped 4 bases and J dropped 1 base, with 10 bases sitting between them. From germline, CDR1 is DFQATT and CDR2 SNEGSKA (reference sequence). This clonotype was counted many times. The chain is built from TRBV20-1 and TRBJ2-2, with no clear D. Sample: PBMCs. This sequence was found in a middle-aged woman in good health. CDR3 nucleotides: TGCAGTGCTACCAGAGGCAGGAACACCGGGGAGCTGTTTTTT. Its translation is CSATRGRNTGELFF.